These 27 T cell receptor beta chains came from one sample sequenced in a study of CD8 T cells in Susac syndrome. RNA totalling about 0.5 to 1 ug underwent reverse transcription with random hexamers. TCRdb recomputed calls from the immunoSEQ multiplex PCR reads with MiXCR, one row per CDR3 protein. The table includes 400,000 or so distinct CDR3 sequences, approximately 85% detected once. The sample was CD8+ T cells from PBMCs. The receptors here all came from a human donor with multiple sclerosis.

The CDR3 DNA is TGTGCCAGCAGCCGAGCCGAACGTTATGGAGCGGACACAGATACGCAGTATTTT. Translation gives CASSRAERYGADTDTQYF. The chain combines TRBV3-1 with TRBJ2-3, with TRBD2 as a possible D gene (5 bases). From germline, CDR1 is LGHDT and CDR2 YNNKEL (reference sequence). Deletions cut 4 bases from V and 2 bases from J, with 22 bases between. The CDR3 covers 18 residues.

This clonotype was seen a few times. The chain is built from TRBV6-5 and TRBJ1-2; D remains unclear. Germline V lookup: CDR1 MNHEY, CDR2 SVGAGI. The CDR3 loop spans 14 amino acids. V was shortened by 2 bases and J by 5 bases, with 12 bases between the two germline ends. In DNA form, the CDR3 reads TGTGCCAGCAGTTACAGAGATGACCAGTATGGCTACACCTTC. This translates into CASSYRDDQYGYTF.

This clonotype was seen only once. The V gene is TRBV12-3 or TRBV12-4, the J gene TRBJ1-2; tentatively, D is TRBD1 (5 bases). The V and J ends lost 5 bases and 4 bases respectively, with 14 bases between them. The CDR3 runs to 14 residues. In DNA form, the CDR3 reads TGTGCCAGCAGTCCCCGGGGGGGTGGCTATGGCTACACCTTC. Encoded protein: CASSPRGGGYGYTF.

The CDR3 protein is CASSYSVTSSYNEQFF. The CDR3 nucleotides read TGTGCCAGCAGTTACTCGGTCACTAGCTCCTACAATGAGCAGTTCTTC. V gene TRBV6-2 or TRBV6-3 combines with J gene TRBJ2-1; a weak D match, TRBD2 (5 bases). Trimming pared 0 bases from V and 0 bases from J, leaving 9 bases between. The CDR3 covers 16 residues. The germline V gene has CDR1 MNHEY and CDR2 SVGEGT.

The chain links TRBV20-1 to TRBJ1-4; TRBD1 agrees at 10 bases. CDR3 length equals 14 residues. The germline V gene has CDR1 DFQATT and CDR2 SNEGSKA (reference sequence). V was pared by 0 bases and J by 8 bases, with 3 bases of the junction left unmatched. The CDR3, as DNA: TGCAGTGCTAGAGACGGGGACAGGGGAGAAAAACTGTTTTTT. This codes for CSARDGDRGEKLFF.

The gene calls are TRBV7-2 and TRBJ1-4; D ambiguous. V lost 4 bases, J lost 7 bases, and 19 bases lay in between. The CDR3 is 16 residues long. CDR1 SGHTA and CDR2 FQGNSA come from the germline V gene. CDR3 amino acids: CASSSSSREYSEKLFF. In nucleotides, the CDR3 is TGTGCCAGCAGCTCGTCCAGTCGGGAGTATTCTGAAAAACTGTTTTTT. Full variable domain (outside the CDR3, taken from reference TRBV7-2 and TRBJ1-4): GAGVSQSPSNKVTEKGKDVELRCDPISGHTALYWYRQSLGQGLEFLIYFQGNSAPDKSGLPSDRFSAERTGGSVSTLTIQRTQQEDSAVYLCASSSSSREYSEKLFFGSGTQLSVL.

This chain links TRBV4-1 with TRBJ2-3; 10 nucleotides align to TRBD2. The CDR3 is made up of 19 amino acids. From germline, CDR1 is MGHRA and CDR2 YSYEKL. The junction had 19 bases not matched to a gene; V was cut back by 1 base and J by 9 bases. CDR3 protein: CASSQGVQASGRPLATQYF. DNA of the CDR3: TGCGCCAGCAGCCAAGGGGTCCAGGCTAGCGGGAGACCACTTGCAACGCAGTATTTT.

DNA of the CDR3: TGTGCCAGCACCCCGGGACTAGCGACAGATACGCAGTATTTT. Protein: CASTPGLATDTQYF. V and J are TRBV6-2 or TRBV6-3 and TRBJ2-3, with TRBD2 matching over 10 bases. Germline CDR1 MNHEY, CDR2 SVGEGT. J lost 3 bases, V lost 7 bases, and 4 bases had no gene match. The CDR3 consists of 14 residues.

The V gene is TRBV3-1, the J gene TRBJ1-1; D remains unclear. V lost 3 bases and J 2 bases, leaving 13 bases between the germline ends. Germline CDR1 is LGHDT and CDR2 is YNNKEL (reference sequence). The CDR3 is 15 residues long. CDR3 nucleotides: TGTGCCAGCAGCCATTGGGCCAGCCGAAACACTGAAGCTTTCTTT. Translated: CASSHWASRNTEAFF.

This clonotype is a singleton in its sample. The rearrangement joins TRBV5-4 to TRBJ2-5; D is unresolved. The CDR3 length is 13 residues. V shed 4 bases and J shed 2 bases, with 9 bases lying between them. The germline V gene has CDR1 SGHNT and CDR2 YYREEE (reference sequence). CDR3 sequence: CASSRWGQETQYF. The CDR3 DNA is TGTGCCAGCAGCCGCTGGGGTCAAGAGACCCAGTACTTC.

The chain employs TRBV9 and TRBJ1-2, with D unclear. Trimming pared 0 bases from V and 0 bases from J, leaving 9 bases between. Germline V gives CDR1 SGDLS, CDR2 YYNGEE. The CDR3 is 15 amino acids. DNA of the CDR3: TGTGCCAGCAGCGTAGTCGGCGAAGCTAACTATGGCTACACCTTC. This gives the protein CASSVVGEANYGYTF.

CDR3 DNA: TGCGCCAGCAGCCAAGATGGTAGGGGATGGACCGGGGAGCTGTTTTTT. Protein product: CASSQDGRGWTGELFF. The chain is built from TRBV4-1 and TRBJ2-2, with a possible D match to TRBD1 (5 bases). Trimming cost V 0 bases and J 5 bases, with 13 bases left between them. Germline V gene sequence: CDR1 MGHRA, CDR2 YSYEKL. The CDR3 extends over 16 amino acids.

This chain uses TRBV5-1 with TRBJ1-4; D not certain. The ends were cut back, 1 base at V and 6 bases at J, with 13 bases in the middle. This CDR3 contains 15 residues. Germline-derived CDR1 and CDR2 are SGHRS and YFSETQ. CDR3 DNA: TGCGCCAGCAGCTTGTCGGTCACCACGTATGAAAAACTGTTTTTT. It is translated as CASSLSVTTYEKLFF. Based on the CDR3 plus reference TRBV5-1 and TRBJ1-4, the full variable domain is KAGVTQTPRYLIKTRGQQVTLSCSPISGHRSVSWYQQTPGQGLQFLFEYFSETQRNKGNFPGRFSGRQFSNSRSEMNVSTLELGDSALYLCASSLSVTTYEKLFFGSGTQLSVL.

The CDR3 nucleotides read TGCGCCAGCAGCCATACTGCAGGGGCTGAAGCTTTCTTT. Amino acids: CASSHTAGAEAFF. V and J are TRBV4-1 and TRBJ1-1; D is perhaps TRBD1 (6 bases). The CDR3 spans 13 residues. Germline V gene data show CDR1 as MGHRA and CDR2 as YSYEKL. Trimming removed 3 bases from V and 6 bases from J, with 11 bases in between.

This sequence joins TRBV7-9 and TRBJ2-1; no definite D call. Germline loops: CDR1 SEHNR, CDR2 FQNEAQ (reference sequence). The CDR3 contains 14 residues. The V end lost 5 bases, the J end lost 5 bases, and 13 bases lay between the germline ends. CDR3: CASSITTVNNEQFF. The CDR3 bases are TGTGCCAGCAGCATTACCACTGTAAACAATGAGCAGTTCTTC.

This clonotype appeared a single time. This chain uses TRBV5-1 with TRBJ2-1; possibly TRBD1 for D (5 bases). The CDR3 has 16 residues. Trimming shortened V by 4 bases and J by 0 bases, and 14 bases separated the two germline ends. Per the germline V gene, CDR1 is SGHRS and CDR2 is YFSETQ. The CDR3 sequence is CASSPPTESSYNEQFF. The DNA for the CDR3 is TGCGCCAGCAGCCCACCGACAGAGAGCTCCTACAATGAGCAGTTCTTC.

CDR3: CASTSLSDNTGELFF. CDR3 DNA: TGTGCCAGCACGTCCCTCAGCGACAACACCGGGGAGCTGTTTTTT. The chain recombines TRBV9 with TRBJ2-2; D remains unclear. V was cut by 6 bases and J by 2 bases, with 14 bases left in between. The CDR3 totals 15 residues. Germline CDR1 and CDR2: SGDLS and YYNGEE.

V and J are TRBV2 and TRBJ2-7; D remains ambiguous. This CDR3 has 16 residues. Germline CDR1 is SNHLY and CDR2 is FYNNEI. Trimming took off 0 bases at V and 6 bases at J, with 18 bases between the two ends. In DNA, the CDR3 is TGTGCCAGCAGTGAAGCGACCCAGATACTAATACGCGAGCAGTACTTC. Its protein product is CASSEATQILIREQYF.

V and J are TRBV14 and TRBJ1-1; unclear D gene. Trimming shortened V by 0 bases and J by 0 bases, and 11 bases separated the two germline ends. This CDR3 is built from 16 residues. Per germline, CDR1 SGHDN and CDR2 FVKESK. CDR3 in DNA: TGTGCCAGCAGCCAAGACCCAGAAATCTTGAACACTGAAGCTTTCTTT. Translating gives CASSQDPEILNTEAFF.

The chain employs TRBV6-1 and TRBJ2-4; possible D gene TRBD2, 6 bases. This CDR3 contains 17 residues. The germline CDR1 and CDR2 sequences are MNHNS and SASEGT. The V gene lost 5 bases and the J gene lost 3 bases, with 20 bases spanning the gap. The CDR3 region is CASSRGTGPGDKNIQYF. DNA for the CDR3: TGTGCCAGCAGTCGGGGGACGGGACCCGGCGACAAAAACATTCAGTACTTC.

The chain joins TRBV12-3 or TRBV12-4 to TRBJ2-5, with a possible D match to TRBD1 (6 bases). The CDR3 extends over 17 amino acids. V was shortened by 6 bases and J by 2 bases, with 22 bases between the two germline ends. The CDR3 protein is CASSSYQTGPAQETQYF. The CDR3, as DNA: TGTGCCAGCAGCTCATACCAGACAGGCCCAGCTCAAGAGACCCAGTACTTC.

The chain joins TRBV2 to TRBJ2-6; 7 bases fit TRBD1. The germline CDR1 and CDR2 sequences are SNHLY and FYNNEI. With V trimmed by 6 bases and J by 12 bases, 8 bases remained unmatched. The CDR3 is 13 amino acids. CDR3 in amino acids: CASRTGDLGVLTF. CDR3 coding DNA: TGTGCCAGCAGAACAGGGGACCTGGGCGTCCTGACTTTC.

The genes are TRBV4-1 and TRBJ1-3; 8 bases match TRBD1. Germline V gene sequence: CDR1 MGHRA, CDR2 YSYEKL. The CDR3 is 17 amino acids. V shed 5 bases, J shed 0 bases, and the junction held 9 bases outside the gene matches. In DNA form, the CDR3 reads TGCGCCAGCAGCGTAAGGACAGGGAAGAGCTCTGGAAACACCATATATTTT. It translates to CASSVRTGKSSGNTIYF.

The chain couples TRBV27 to TRBJ1-6; D not resolved. The CDR3 runs 13 residues. Trimming removed 1 base at V and 7 bases at J, with 5 bases between. CDR1 and CDR2 (germline): MNHEY, SMNVEV (reference sequence). CDR3 protein: CASSLFRNSPLHF. As DNA, the CDR3 is TGTGCCAGCAGTTTATTCAGGAATTCACCCCTCCACTTT.

The genes are TRBV28 and TRBJ2-7; 8 bases are a match to TRBD1. The CDR3 covers 13 residues. Germline V gene sequence: CDR1 MDHEN, CDR2 SYDVKM. V lost 4 bases to trimming and J lost 7 bases; unmatched junction nucleotides: 6. CDR3 sequence reads: CASSSDRGVEQYF. CDR3 sequence (DNA): TGTGCCAGCAGTTCTGACAGGGGCGTAGAGCAGTACTTC.

The genes are TRBV7-2 and TRBJ1-5; D is uncertain. V lost 5 bases, J lost 3 bases, and 8 bases lay in between. This CDR3 has 13 amino acids. CDR1 is SGHTA and CDR2 is FQGNSA in the germline V gene. The CDR3 loop is CASSPHPNQPQHF. CDR3 bases: TGTGCCAGCAGCCCTCATCCCAATCAGCCCCAGCATTTT.

This clonotype was counted a single time. V is TRBV7-8 and J is TRBJ2-7; D is uncertain. This CDR3 has 15 residues. Germline V gene lookup returns CDR1 SGHVS and CDR2 FQNEAQ. V lost 5 bases, J lost 0 bases, and 14 bases lay in between. CDR3 nucleotides: TGTGCCAGCAGCCATTGGATAAGTTCCTCCTACGAGCAGTACTTC. Its translation is CASSHWISSSYEQYF.